The TCR beta chain under discussion was sequenced for a study of beta chain features in type 1 diabetes. A note on this clone: Its antigen remains unknown.

All of the isolated RNA was reverse transcribed, so expressed TCRB transcripts were sequenced. Naive, central memory and regulatory T cell samples averaged roughly 3.5 million immunoSEQ reads each. Produced via immunoSEQ multiplex PCR; TCRdb's table is partial and in-frame only. The sample holds some 190,000 clones, about 7.8% seen once. Sorting gave populations that all exceeded 95% purity. Study results and caveats: Highly expressing activated T cells could be over-counted with a cDNA template. In every one of the four CD4+ subsets, TCRB CDR3s were moderately but significantly shorter in Type 1 diabetes patients. Across patients, naive, central memory and Treg TCRB repertoires exhibited apparently greater similarity than was observed across healthy donors.

The germline V gene has CDR1 SQVTM and CDR2 ANQGSEA. This CDR3 is built from 14 residues. This TCR came from a woman aged 40 to 50 with type 1 diabetes. The J gene is TRBJ2-5, the V gene TRBV29-1; the match to TRBD1 covers 8 bases. The closer fit of TRBJ2-7 to the DNA end suggests the J call may be wrong. The sequenced sample was central memory CD4+ T cells from blood. CDR3 in amino acids: CSVEAGTGSYEQYF. The CDR3 DNA follows: TGCAGCGTTGAAGCCGGGACAGGCTCCTACGAGCAGTACTTC.